The 3 T cell receptor beta chains in this list originate from one sample, sequenced in a study of identical twins. Via MiXCR, TCRdb re-called the 5' RACE reads, giving one row per CDR3 protein. Here the sample spans under 1 million distinct CDR3 sequences, roughly an eighth being singletons. A further study also used this sample, focusing on yellow fever vaccine responses in identical twins.

Sequencing was performed on PBMCs. The receptors were gathered from a woman under 30 in good health.

This clonotype has a handful of counts. This chain links TRBV2 with TRBJ1-3; TRBD1 is a possible D gene (6 bases). CDR3 length: 13 amino acids. Germline CDR1 and CDR2: SNHLY and FYNNEI. Trimming took off 8 bases at V and 3 bases at J, with 11 bases between the two ends. The CDR3 DNA reads as TGTGCCAGCCACGGGACATATGGAAACACCATATATTTT. This encodes CASHGTYGNTIYF.

This clonotype was seen a few times. The rearrangement uses TRBV29-1 and TRBJ2-5, with D perhaps matching TRBD2 (5 bases). Trimming shortened V by 7 bases and J by 5 bases, and 11 bases separated the two germline ends. The CDR3 has 11 amino acids. Germline CDR1 reads SQVTM; CDR2 reads ANQGSEA. CDR3 DNA sequence: TGCAGCGCCGGACTCATGGAGACCCAGTACTTC. It codes for CSAGLMETQYF. Complete variable domain (other parts from reference TRBV29-1 and TRBJ2-5): SAVISQKPSRDICQRGTSLTIQCQVDSQVTMMFWYRQQPGQSLTLIATANQGSEATYESGFVIDKFPISRPNLTFSTLTVSNMSPEDSSIYLCSAGLMETQYFGPGTRLLVL.

The rearrangement uses TRBV3-1 and TRBJ2-7, with D tentatively TRBD2 (5 bases). V lost 1 base, J lost 4 bases, and 11 bases lay in between. The CDR3 length is 14 residues. The germline V gene encodes CDR1 LGHDT and CDR2 YNNKEL (reference sequence). CDR3 coding DNA: TGTGCCAGCAGCCAAGTCGGGAATTATTACGAGCAGTACTTC. It specifies CASSQVGNYYEQYF.